This entry lists 27 T cell receptor beta chains sequenced from one sample in a study of shared clonotypes between healthy human individuals. TCRdb keeps only in-frame clones here, not all; method: immunoSEQ multiplex PCR. Found here are roughly 1.5 million clones, approximately 98% of them singletons; the top ten hold 0.4% to 0.45%. Sample: naive CD4+ T cells sorted from blood. As to subset: CD45RA+ positively selected. The origin of the receptors is a man aged 25-45 years in good health.

The rearrangement joins TRBV27 to TRBJ2-7, with D unclear. V lost 7 bases and J 7 bases, leaving 11 bases between the germline ends. Germline CDR1 is MNHEY and CDR2 is SMNVEV (reference sequence). The CDR3 loop spans 11 amino acids. The CDR3 bases are TGTGCCAGCAACACTCAAAGGGAGCAGTACTTC. Its protein product is CASNTQREQYF.

This rearrangement joins TRBV9 to TRBJ2-2, with a tentative D call TRBD1 (6 bases). V was cut by 1 base and J by 0 bases, with 19 bases left in between. Germline CDR1 reads SGDLS; CDR2 reads YYNGEE. The CDR3 spans 19 residues. Here the CDR3 reads CASSVPSKQTGPNTGELFF. CDR3 DNA: TGTGCCAGCAGCGTACCATCCAAACAGACAGGACCGAACACCGGGGAGCTGTTTTTT.

The chain combines TRBV6-6 with TRBJ2-1; D gene ambiguous. Between the trimmed V and J ends, which lost 6 bases and 2 bases, there was a span of 17 bases. Germline V gives CDR1 MNHNY, CDR2 SVGAGI (reference sequence). The CDR3 is 16 residues long. As DNA, the CDR3 is TGTGCCAGCAGCCACTTACGAGACTTTCCCTACAATGAGCAGTTCTTC. As protein: CASSHLRDFPYNEQFF.

The table lists this clone with a count of one. The J gene is TRBJ1-4, the V gene TRBV5-1; no definite D call. V was pared by 4 bases and J by 4 bases, with 11 bases between. The CDR3 is 14 residues long. CDR1 and CDR2 from the germline V gene are SGHRS and YFSETQ. The CDR3 DNA is TGCGCCAGCAGCATTCGGGGTAATAATGAAAAACTGTTTTTT. Translating gives CASSIRGNNEKLFF.

The rearrangement joins TRBV28 to TRBJ1-5; tentative D call: TRBD1 (5 bases). V lost 0 bases and J lost 2, with 11 bases in between. The CDR3 runs 16 residues. Germline V CDR1 and CDR2: MDHEN, SYDVKM. CDR3 in DNA: TGTGCCAGCAGTTTATGGTCCAGAGGGGGCAATCAGCCCCAGCATTTT. It yields the protein CASSLWSRGGNQPQHF.

This chain links TRBV19 with TRBJ2-7; D might be TRBD1 (6 bases). The CDR3 extends over 15 amino acids. Germline CDR1 and CDR2: LNHDA and SQIVND (reference sequence). The V gene lost 1 base and the J gene lost 3 bases, with 13 bases spanning the gap. The CDR3 sequence: CASSIGGGIRYEQYF. DNA of the CDR3: TGTGCCAGTAGTATAGGAGGGGGAATACGCTACGAGCAGTACTTC.

The chain joins TRBV7-8 to TRBJ2-3, with TRBD2 identical over 9 bases. Per germline, CDR1 SGHVS and CDR2 FQNEAQ. The CDR3 contains 16 residues. Trimming cost V 6 bases and J 6 bases; bases outside gene matches: 13. This CDR3 reads CASRDTAGGPRDTQYF. The DNA for the CDR3 is TGTGCCAGCAGGGATACTGCGGGAGGGCCCAGGGATACGCAGTATTTT.

This rearrangement joins TRBV6-5 to TRBJ2-1, with 7 nucleotides matching TRBD2. V was pared by 2 bases and J by 7 bases, with 8 bases of the junction left unmatched. Germline CDR1 MNHEY, CDR2 SVGAGI. The length of the CDR3 is 15 residues. The CDR3 here is CASSYSWREPNEQFF. The CDR3 bases are TGTGCCAGCAGTTACAGTTGGCGGGAGCCGAATGAGCAGTTCTTC.

The rearrangement uses TRBV6-5 and TRBJ2-1, with 14 bases matching TRBD2. The CDR3 length is 15 residues. Per germline, CDR1 MNHEY and CDR2 SVGAGI. J was trimmed by 12 bases and V by 0 bases; bases with no gene match: 4. CDR3 DNA sequence: TGTGCCAGCAGTTACTCTGGACTAGCGGGGGGAGGGCAGTTCTTC. Its translation: CASSYSGLAGGGQFF.

The V gene is TRBV14, the J gene TRBJ1-5; D gene uncertain. The V end was cut by 4 bases, the J end by 0 bases, with 4 bases between. The CDR3 has 13 residues. Germline CDR1 reads SGHDN; CDR2 reads FVKESK. The CDR3 protein is CASSPHSNQPQHF. Here the CDR3 DNA reads TGTGCCAGCAGCCCTCATAGCAATCAGCCCCAGCATTTT.

The chain combines TRBV19 with TRBJ2-7; D not resolved. The CDR3 consists of 13 residues. The germline V gene encodes CDR1 LNHDA and CDR2 SQIVND (reference sequence). Trimming cost V 10 bases and J 0 bases, with 13 bases left between them. DNA for the CDR3: TGTGCCACCTCGGAACTCCACTCCTACGAGCAGTACTTC. It encodes CATSELHSYEQYF.

To note about this clone: Distinct nucleotide sequences in the sample also encode this CDR3. The chain couples TRBV7-2 to TRBJ2-7; 7 nucleotides line up with TRBD2. Trimming took 5 bases from V and 2 from J; bases not matched to a gene: 6. Germline V gene data show CDR1 as SGHTA and CDR2 as FQGNSA. The CDR3 totals 14 residues. The CDR3 loop is CASSPSGKPYEQYF. In DNA, the CDR3 is TGTGCCAGCAGCCCCAGCGGGAAACCCTACGAGCAGTACTTC.

V gene TRBV5-1 combines with J gene TRBJ2-5, with D perhaps TRBD2 (6 bases). The CDR3 covers 17 residues. In germline, CDR1 is SGHRS, CDR2 YFSETQ. With 4 bases removed from V and 2 bases from J, the gap between germline ends came to 21 bases. The CDR3 here is CASSPFGIAVSQETQYF. The CDR3 region has the DNA TGCGCCAGCAGCCCTTTTGGGATAGCGGTATCACAAGAGACCCAGTACTTC.

The chain links TRBV20-1 to TRBJ2-3; maybe TRBD2 (5 bases). Germline assignment: CDR1 DFQATT and CDR2 SNEGSKA (reference sequence). This CDR3 has 11 amino acids. CDR3 DNA sequence: TGCACTGGGCGGGGCACAGATACGCAGTATTTT. Its protein product is CTGRGTDTQYF.

The V call is TRBV5-1, the J call TRBJ2-2; TRBD1 aligns across 7 bases. In germline, CDR1 is SGHRS, CDR2 YFSETQ. V was pared by 7 bases and J by 4 bases, with 13 bases of the junction left unmatched. The CDR3 is made up of 16 amino acids. The CDR3, as DNA: TGCGCCAGCCAACCCAGATCAGGGGACAGCACCGGGGAGCTGTTTTTT. Translation: CASQPRSGDSTGELFF.

This rearrangement joins TRBV7-8 to TRBJ1-4; D remains ambiguous. This CDR3 is 13 amino acids long. Germline CDR1 is SGHVS and CDR2 is FQNEAQ. V was trimmed by 8 bases and J by 4 bases, leaving 11 bases between them. CDR3 in DNA: TGTGCCAGCCGAGAACAGTTTAATGAAAAACTGTTTTTT. Its protein is CASREQFNEKLFF. Variable domain in full (rest from reference TRBV7-8 and TRBJ1-4): GAGVSQSPRYKVAKRGQDVALRCDPISGHVSLFWYQQALGQGPEFLTYFQNEAQLDKSGLPSDRFFAERPEGSVSTLKIQRTQQEDSAVYLCASREQFNEKLFFGSGTQLSVL.

The genes are TRBV7-9 and TRBJ2-2; D perhaps matches TRBD2 (6 bases). CDR1 is SEHNR and CDR2 is FQNEAQ in the germline V gene (reference sequence). Trimming cost V 8 bases and J 7 bases, with 14 bases left between them. The CDR3 loop spans 13 amino acids. This chain's CDR3 is CASGRGEGGELFF. The CDR3 DNA reads TGTGCCAGCGGGCGGGGTGAAGGCGGGGAGCTGTTTTTT. The complete variable domain, with remaining parts taken from reference TRBV7-9 and TRBJ2-2, reads DTGVSQNPRHKITKRGQNVTFRCDPISEHNRLYWYRQTLGQGPEFLTYFQNEAQLEKSRLLSDRFSAERPKGSFSTLEIQRTEQGDSAMYLCASGRGEGGELFFGEGSRLTVL.

This clone was observed a single time. The chain is built from TRBV18 and TRBJ2-3; D not resolved. The CDR3 is made up of 13 amino acids. Germline lookup yields CDR1 KGHSH and CDR2 LQKENI. V lost 4 bases and J lost 0, with 5 bases in between. CDR3 amino acids: CASSRLSTDTQYF. The CDR3 nucleotides read TGTGCCAGCTCACGACTGAGCACAGATACGCAGTATTTT.

The V call is TRBV27, the J call TRBJ1-1, with 10 bases fitting TRBD1. Germline loops: CDR1 MNHEY, CDR2 SMNVEV (reference sequence). The CDR3 runs to 15 residues. V trimming: 3 bases; J trimming: 4 bases; junction bases outside the gene matches: 5. The CDR3, as DNA: TGTGCCAGCAGTTTTGGACAGGGGGGAGGCACTGAAGCTTTCTTT. Amino acids: CASSFGQGGGTEAFF.

The chain links TRBV7-9 to TRBJ2-3; D call uncertain. From germline, CDR1 is SEHNR and CDR2 FQNEAQ (reference sequence). V was clipped by 5 bases and J by 0 bases, with 12 bases between them. CDR3 length: 15 residues. The CDR3 here is CASSSRRLSTDTQYF. The CDR3 DNA reads TGTGCCAGCAGCAGCCGGAGACTTAGCACAGATACGCAGTATTTT.

A single count supports this clone. V usage is TRBV6-6 and J usage is TRBJ2-2; 12 positions agree with TRBD2. CDR3 length: 16 residues. Trimming took 5 bases from V and 3 from J; bases not matched to a gene: 4. Germline assignment: CDR1 MNHNY and CDR2 SVGAGI (reference sequence). The CDR3 DNA is TGTGCCAGCAGTCACAGACTAGCGGGAGACACCGGGGAGCTGTTTTTT. It specifies CASSHRLAGDTGELFF.

V and J are TRBV25-1 and TRBJ2-2; tentative D call: TRBD1 (6 bases). The CDR3 has 14 residues. Germline loops: CDR1 MGHDK, CDR2 SYGVNS. The ends were cut back, 7 bases at V and 7 bases at J, with 16 bases in the middle. As DNA, the CDR3 is TGTGCCAGCACCCCCACAGGGTTTGGCGGGGAGCTGTTTTTT. Translation: CASTPTGFGGELFF.

The CDR3 nucleotides read TGTGCCAGCAGTTTTCAGCTCTACGAGCAGTACTTC. Its translation is CASSFQLYEQYF. V and J are TRBV28 and TRBJ2-7; D is uncertain. Trimming took off 3 bases at V and 3 bases at J, with 6 bases between the two ends. CDR1 and CDR2 from the germline V gene are MDHEN and SYDVKM. CDR3 length: 12 residues.

This clone appeared a single time. This chain joins TRBV6-1 and TRBJ2-7; TRBD2 might be the D (6 bases). This CDR3 is 15 amino acids long. Deletions cut 10 bases from V and 2 bases from J, with 21 bases between. Per the germline V gene, CDR1 is MNHNS and CDR2 is SASEGT. The CDR3 sequence is CATHLRDFRAYEQYF. The CDR3, as DNA: TGTGCCACCCACTTACGGGACTTTAGAGCCTACGAGCAGTACTTC.

This chain joins TRBV25-1 and TRBJ2-1, with D unclear. Germline CDR1 is MGHDK and CDR2 is SYGVNS. The ends were cut back, 3 bases at V and 3 bases at J, with 12 bases in the middle. The CDR3 sequence is 15 residues long. CDR3 nucleotide sequence: TGTGCCAGCAGTGATGTAGCTTGGTACTACAATGAGCAGTTCTTC. This sequence encodes CASSDVAWYYNEQFF.

The chain recombines TRBV19 with TRBJ2-3; D possibly corresponds to TRBD1 (8 bases). The CDR3 sequence is 15 residues long. V lost 6 bases and J 4 bases, leaving 17 bases between the germline ends. The germline V gene encodes CDR1 LNHDA and CDR2 SQIVND (reference sequence). CDR3: CASRMTGEGPDTQYF. DNA of the CDR3: TGTGCCAGTAGAATGACAGGGGAGGGCCCAGATACGCAGTATTTT.

This chain links TRBV14 with TRBJ1-2; D uncertain. This CDR3 is built from 14 residues. CDR1 is SGHDN, CDR2 FVKESK, per germline. Between the trimmed V and J ends, which lost 0 bases and 4 bases, there was a span of 9 bases. CDR3: CASSQETERYGYTF. The CDR3, as DNA: TGTGCCAGCAGCCAAGAAACAGAACGCTATGGCTACACCTTC. Complete variable domain (other parts from reference TRBV14 and TRBJ1-2): EAGVTQFPSHSVIEKGQTVTLRCDPISGHDNLYWYRRVMGKEIKFLLHFVKESKQDESGMPNNRFLAERTGGTYSTLKVQPAELEDSGVYFCASSQETERYGYTFGSGTRLTVV.